This T cell receptor (beta chain) was identified during a study of OX40 agonist ivuxolimab in advanced cancers. Study as a whole: Prior anti-PD-1, anti-PD-L1 or anti-CTLA-4 therapy was allowed; 35% to 40% had some.

Notes on the study in general: CD4+ and CD8+ blood T cells expanded clonally by week 6 at 0.1 to 3.0 mg/kg. Antigen specificity of clonally expanded peripheral T cells was not established.

TCRdb's table, derived via immunoSEQ multiplex PCR, lists solely in-frame clones and lacks some. The sample carries around 40,000 clones, approximately 86% recorded once. This clone showed up just once. The target antigen is unknown. Exclusion of a patient followed from autoimmune disease history or systemic immunosuppression. V lost 6 bases and J lost 5, with 16 bases in between. This CDR3 is 14 amino acids long. Germline V gene lookup returns CDR1 MGHDK and CDR2 SYGVNS. Sequencing was performed on CD4+ or CD8+ T cells sorted from blood, taken in a trial of the OX40 agonist ivuxolimab. The chain uses TRBV25-1 and TRBJ1-1, with D possibly TRBD1 on 5 matching bases. This TCR was sampled from an adult with an advanced solid tumor such as melanoma, head and neck, liver or kidney cancer. The CDR3 region is CASSEVGVRTEAFF. The CDR3 region has the DNA TGTGCCAGCAGCGAAGTGGGGGTTCGGACTGAAGCTTTCTTT.